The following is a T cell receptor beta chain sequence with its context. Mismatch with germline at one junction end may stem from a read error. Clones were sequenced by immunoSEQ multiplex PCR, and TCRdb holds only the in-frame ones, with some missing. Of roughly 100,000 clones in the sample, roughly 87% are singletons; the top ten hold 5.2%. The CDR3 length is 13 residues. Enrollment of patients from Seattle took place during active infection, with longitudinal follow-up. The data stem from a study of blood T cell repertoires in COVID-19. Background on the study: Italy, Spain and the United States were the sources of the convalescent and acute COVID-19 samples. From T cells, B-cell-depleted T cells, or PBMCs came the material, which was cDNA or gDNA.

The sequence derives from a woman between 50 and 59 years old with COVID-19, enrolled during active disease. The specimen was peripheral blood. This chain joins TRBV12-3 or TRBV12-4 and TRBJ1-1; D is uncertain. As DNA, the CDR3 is TGTGCCAGCAGATACGGGAGGGTCACTCAAGCTTTCTTT. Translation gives CASRYGRVTQAFF.